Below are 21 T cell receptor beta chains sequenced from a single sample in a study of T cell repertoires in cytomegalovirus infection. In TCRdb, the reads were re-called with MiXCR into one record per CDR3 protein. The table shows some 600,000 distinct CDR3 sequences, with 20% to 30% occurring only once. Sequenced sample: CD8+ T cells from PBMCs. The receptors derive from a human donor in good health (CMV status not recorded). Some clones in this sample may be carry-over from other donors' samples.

The DNA for the CDR3 is TGCAGTGCCCCCGGGACTAGCTTTTACAATGAGCAGTTCTTC. Translated: CSAPGTSFYNEQFF. The chain carries TRBV20-1 and TRBJ2-1; 9 bases are shared with TRBD2. The CDR3 runs 14 residues. V dropped 6 bases and J dropped 4; count of bases not matched to a gene: 7. Germline V gene data show CDR1 as DFQATT and CDR2 as SNEGSKA (reference sequence).

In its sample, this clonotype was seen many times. The CDR3 bases are TGTGCCAGCAGCTTAAGGACAGGCAACGAGCAGTACTTC. It encodes CASSLRTGNEQYF. The chain links TRBV7-6 to TRBJ2-7; TRBD1 matches 7 bases. This CDR3 has 13 amino acids. Looked up from germline, CDR1 is SGHVS and CDR2 is FNYEAQ. J gave up 5 bases and V 2 bases, and 3 bases lay outside the gene matches.

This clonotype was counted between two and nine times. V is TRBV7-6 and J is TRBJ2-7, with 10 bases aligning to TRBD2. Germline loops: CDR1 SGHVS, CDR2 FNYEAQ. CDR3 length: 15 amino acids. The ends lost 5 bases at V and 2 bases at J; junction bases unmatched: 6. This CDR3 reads CASSPRLAGAYEQYF. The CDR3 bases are TGTGCCAGCAGCCCCCGCCTAGCGGGAGCCTACGAGCAGTACTTC.

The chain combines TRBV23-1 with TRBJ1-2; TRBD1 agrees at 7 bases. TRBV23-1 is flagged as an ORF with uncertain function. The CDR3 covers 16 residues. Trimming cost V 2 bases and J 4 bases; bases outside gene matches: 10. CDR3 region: CASSQPRTGRPYGYTF. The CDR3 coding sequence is TGCGCCAGCAGTCAACCGCGGACAGGACGACCCTATGGCTACACCTTC.

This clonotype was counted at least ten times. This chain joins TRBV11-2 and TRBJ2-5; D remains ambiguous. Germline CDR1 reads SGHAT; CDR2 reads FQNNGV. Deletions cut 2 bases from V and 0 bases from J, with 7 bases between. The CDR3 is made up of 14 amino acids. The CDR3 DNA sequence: TGTGCCAGCAGCTTACTACAGAACCAAGAGACCCAGTACTTC. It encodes CASSLLQNQETQYF.

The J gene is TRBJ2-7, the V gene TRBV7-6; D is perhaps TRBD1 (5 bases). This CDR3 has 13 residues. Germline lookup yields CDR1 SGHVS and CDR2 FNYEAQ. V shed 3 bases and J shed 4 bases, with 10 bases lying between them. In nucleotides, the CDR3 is TGTGCCAGCAGCTTCTCGACAGCGTACGAGCAGTACTTC. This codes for CASSFSTAYEQYF. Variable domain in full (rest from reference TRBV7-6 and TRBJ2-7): GAGVSQSPRYKVTKRGQDVALRCDPISGHVSLYWYRQALGQGPEFLTYFNYEAQQDKSGLPNDRFSAERPEGSISTLTIQRTEQRDSAMYRCASSFSTAYEQYFGPGTRLTVT.

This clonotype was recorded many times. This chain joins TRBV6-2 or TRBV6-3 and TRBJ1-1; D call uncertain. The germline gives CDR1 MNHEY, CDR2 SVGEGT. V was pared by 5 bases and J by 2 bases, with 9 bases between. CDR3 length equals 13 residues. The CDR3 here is CASSKHRNTEAFF. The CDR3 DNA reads TGTGCCAGCAGTAAACACAGAAACACTGAAGCTTTCTTT.

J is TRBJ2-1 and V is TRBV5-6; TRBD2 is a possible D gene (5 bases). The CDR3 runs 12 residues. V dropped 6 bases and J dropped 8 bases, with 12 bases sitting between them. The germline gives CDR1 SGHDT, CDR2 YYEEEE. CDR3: CASMAAGDEQFF. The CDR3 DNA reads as TGTGCCAGCATGGCCGCCGGGGATGAGCAGTTCTTC.

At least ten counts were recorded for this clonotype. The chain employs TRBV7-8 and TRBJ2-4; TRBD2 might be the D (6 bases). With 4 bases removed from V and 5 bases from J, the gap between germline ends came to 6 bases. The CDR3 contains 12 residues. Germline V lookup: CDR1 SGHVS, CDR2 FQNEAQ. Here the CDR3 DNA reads TGTGCCAGCAGCTCGGGGGAAAACATTCAGTACTTC. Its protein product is CASSSGENIQYF.

The CDR3: CATSDPQGSAFF. CDR3 nucleotides: TGTGCCACCAGTGACCCACAGGGATCCGCTTTCTTT. The rearrangement uses TRBV24-1 and TRBJ1-1; tentatively, D is TRBD1 (6 bases). V gave up 4 bases and J gave up 11 bases, with 13 bases separating them. Germline V gene lookup returns CDR1 KGHDR and CDR2 SFDVKD. CDR3 size: 12 residues.

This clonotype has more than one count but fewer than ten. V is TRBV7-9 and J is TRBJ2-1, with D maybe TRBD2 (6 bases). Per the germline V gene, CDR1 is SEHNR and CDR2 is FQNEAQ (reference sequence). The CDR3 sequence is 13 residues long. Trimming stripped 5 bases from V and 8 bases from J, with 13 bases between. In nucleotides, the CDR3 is TGTGCCAGCAGCCCCACCTGGGGGGATGAGCAGTTCTTC. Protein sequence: CASSPTWGDEQFF. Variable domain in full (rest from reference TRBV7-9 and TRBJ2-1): DTGVSQNPRHKITKRGQNVTFRCDPISEHNRLYWYRQTLGQGPEFLTYFQNEAQLEKSRLLSDRFSAERPKGSFSTLEIQRTEQGDSAMYLCASSPTWGDEQFFGPGTRLTVL.

CDR3 sequence (DNA): TGCAGCGTGGAACTGGGGGTCGTAAAAAAACTGTTTTTT. Amino acid sequence: CSVELGVVKKLFF. The chain employs TRBV29-1 and TRBJ1-4; maybe TRBD1 (5 bases). V was clipped by 6 bases and J by 9 bases, with 17 bases between them. CDR3 length equals 13 residues. The germline V gene has CDR1 SQVTM and CDR2 ANQGSEA.

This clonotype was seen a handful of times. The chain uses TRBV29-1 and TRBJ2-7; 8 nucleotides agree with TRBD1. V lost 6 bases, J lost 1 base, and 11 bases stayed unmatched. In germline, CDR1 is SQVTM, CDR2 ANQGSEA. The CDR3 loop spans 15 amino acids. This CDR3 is CSVTGGQGISYEQYF. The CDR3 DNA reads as TGCAGCGTAACCGGAGGACAGGGAATATCCTACGAGCAGTACTTC.

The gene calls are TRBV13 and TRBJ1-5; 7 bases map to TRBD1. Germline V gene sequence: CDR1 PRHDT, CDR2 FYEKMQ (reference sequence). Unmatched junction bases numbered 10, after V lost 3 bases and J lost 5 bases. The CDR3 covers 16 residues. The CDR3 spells CASSLRRGLSDQPQHF. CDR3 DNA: TGTGCCAGCAGCTTGCGCAGGGGGTTGAGTGATCAGCCCCAGCATTTT.

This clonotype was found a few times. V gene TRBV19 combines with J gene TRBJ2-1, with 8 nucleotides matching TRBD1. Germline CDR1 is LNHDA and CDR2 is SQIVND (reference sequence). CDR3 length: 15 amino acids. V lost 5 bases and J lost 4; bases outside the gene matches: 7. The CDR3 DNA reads TGTGCCAGTAGTCCCGGCAGGGGGCGGTACAATGAGCAGTTCTTC. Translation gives CASSPGRGRYNEQFF.

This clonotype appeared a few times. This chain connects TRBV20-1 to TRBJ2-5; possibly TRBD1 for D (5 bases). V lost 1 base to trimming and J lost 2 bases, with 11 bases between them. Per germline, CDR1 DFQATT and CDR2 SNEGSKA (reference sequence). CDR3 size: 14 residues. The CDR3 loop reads CSARVAGLQETQYF. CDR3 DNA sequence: TGCAGTGCTAGAGTGGCAGGGCTTCAAGAGACCCAGTACTTC.

The CDR3 region has the DNA TGTGCCAGCAGCCAAGAGGAGGGAGCCCGGGCCGTCGTTTCCCCTTGGGAGCAGTACGTC. The encoded protein is CASSQEEGARAVVSPWEQYV. The chain is built from TRBV14 and TRBJ2-7; D might be TRBD2 (6 bases). Trimming pared 0 bases from V and 7 bases from J, leaving 31 bases between. The CDR3 covers 20 residues. Germline lookup yields CDR1 SGHDN and CDR2 FVKESK.

CDR3 nucleotide sequence: TGTGCCAGCAGCTTAATCTCAGGGAGTATCACCGGGGAGCTGTTTTTT. It encodes CASSLISGSITGELFF. The V gene is TRBV7-2, the J gene TRBJ2-2; perhaps D is TRBD1 or TRBD2 (5 bases each). The germline V gene has CDR1 SGHTA and CDR2 FQGNSA. The length of the CDR3 is 16 residues. V lost 2 bases, J lost 4 bases, and 14 bases lay in between. Drawing the rest from reference TRBV7-2 and TRBJ2-2, the complete variable domain is GAGVSQSPSNKVTEKGKDVELRCDPISGHTALYWYRQSLGQGLEFLIYFQGNSAPDKSGLPSDRFSAERTGGSVSTLTIQRTQQEDSAVYLCASSLISGSITGELFFGEGSRLTVL.

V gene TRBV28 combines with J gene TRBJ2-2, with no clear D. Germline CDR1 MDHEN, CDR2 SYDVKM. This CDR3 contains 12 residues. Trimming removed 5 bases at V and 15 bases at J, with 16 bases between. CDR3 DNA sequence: TGTGCCAGCAGTAACTCTCTTGTAGTGGTGTTTTTT. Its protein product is CASSNSLVVVFF. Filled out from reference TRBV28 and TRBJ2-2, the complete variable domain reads DVKVTQSSRYLVKRTGEKVFLECVQDMDHENMFWYRQDPGLGLRLIYFSYDVKMKEKGDIPEGYSVSREKKERFSLILESASTNQTSMYLCASSNSLVVVFFGEGSRLTVL.

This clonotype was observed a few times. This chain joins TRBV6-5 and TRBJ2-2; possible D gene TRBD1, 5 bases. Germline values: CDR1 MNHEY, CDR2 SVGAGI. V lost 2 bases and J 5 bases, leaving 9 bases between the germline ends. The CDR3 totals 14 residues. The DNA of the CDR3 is TGTGCCAGCAGTTACGGACAAACAACCGGGGAGCTGTTTTTT. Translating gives CASSYGQTTGELFF.

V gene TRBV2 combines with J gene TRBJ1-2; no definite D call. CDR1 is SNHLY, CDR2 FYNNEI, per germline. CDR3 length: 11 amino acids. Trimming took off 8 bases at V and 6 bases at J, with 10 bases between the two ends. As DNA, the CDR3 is TGTGCCAGCGTCGTCCTCCATGGCTACACCTTC. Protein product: CASVVLHGYTF.